A single sample is the source of the 26 T cell receptor beta chains below, sequenced in a study of T cells in Graves' hyperthyroidism and ophthalmopathy. Amplified TCR beta CDR3 regions derived from RNA transcripts. HTBI primers were used for first-round RT-PCR of the TCR CDR3. Using its own MiXCR run on the multiplex PCR reads, TCRdb lists one record per CDR3 protein. This sample has about 350,000 distinct CDR3 sequences; about 14% occur once, and the top ten carry around 23%. Specimen: blood. The receptors originated from a woman in her twenties or thirties with Graves' hyperthyroidism.

This chain joins TRBV18 and TRBJ2-4; D is unclear. CDR3 size: 14 residues. CDR1 and CDR2 from the germline V gene are KGHSH and LQKENI. Trimming took off 6 bases at V and 3 bases at J, with 12 bases between the two ends. CDR3: CASSAGPDKNIQYF. The CDR3 DNA reads as TGTGCCAGCTCTGCCGGTCCTGACAAAAACATTCAGTACTTC.

This clonotype was seen more than once but under ten times. The chain combines TRBV7-9 with TRBJ2-3; 8 nucleotides agree with TRBD1. Trimming took 2 bases from V and 3 from J; bases not matched to a gene: 4. This CDR3 comprises 15 residues. The germline V gene encodes CDR1 SEHNR and CDR2 FQNEAQ (reference sequence). The CDR3 is CASSLMTGETDTQYF. CDR3 bases: TGTGCCAGCAGCTTAATGACAGGGGAGACAGATACGCAGTATTTT.

In this sample, this clonotype turned up a few times. In DNA form, the CDR3 reads TGTGCCAGCTCTCCCTCGGGACATTCCACCGGGGAGCTGTTTTTT. Residues: CASSPSGHSTGELFF. The chain is built from TRBV6-2 or TRBV6-3 and TRBJ2-2; D perhaps matches TRBD1 (6 bases). Germline values: CDR1 MNHEY, CDR2 SVGEGT. This CDR3 region has 15 residues. V was trimmed by 8 bases and J by 4 bases, leaving 17 bases between them.

This clonotype was detected only a few times. The junction departs from the called germline gene at one end, perhaps through a read error. The chain is built from TRBV20-1 and TRBJ2-5; 10 bases map to TRBD1. This CDR3 has 16 residues. The germline gives CDR1 DFQATT, CDR2 SNEGSKA (reference sequence). CDR3 protein: CSAGEYRQGAIETQYF. DNA of the CDR3: TGCAGTGCTGGAGAATACAGACAGGGGGCGATTGAGACCCAGTACTTC.

J is TRBJ1-5 and V is TRBV6-1, with D perhaps matching TRBD1 (5 bases). The V gene lost 6 bases and the J gene lost 4 bases, with 10 bases spanning the gap. The CDR3 length is 13 residues. Germline V CDR1 and CDR2: MNHNS, SASEGT. The CDR3 coding sequence is TGTGCCAGCAGCCCGACAGTGAATCAGCCCCAGCATTTT. Protein: CASSPTVNQPQHF.

V is TRBV12-3 or TRBV12-4 and J is TRBJ1-2, with TRBD1 identical over 7 bases. CDR3 size: 13 residues. The junction had 8 bases not matched to a gene; V was cut back by 3 bases and J by 10 bases. This CDR3 reads CASSFRDSDHYTF. In DNA form, the CDR3 reads TGTGCCAGCAGTTTCCGGGACAGCGATCACTACACCTTC.

The sample holds many counts of this clonotype. The rearrangement joins TRBV28 to TRBJ2-4, with unresolved D. Germline loops: CDR1 MDHEN, CDR2 SYDVKM. The CDR3 has 11 residues. V lost 3 bases, J lost 9 bases, and 6 bases lay in between. The chain's CDR3 is CASSFLGIQYF. The CDR3 nucleotides are TGTGCCAGCAGTTTTCTTGGCATTCAGTACTTC.

At least ten counts were recorded for this clonotype. The gene calls are TRBV2 and TRBJ2-3; D is ambiguous. The CDR3 is made up of 14 amino acids. Trimming left V 4 bases short and J 4 bases short, with 12 bases between. CDR1 and CDR2 from the germline V gene are SNHLY and FYNNEI. The CDR3 loop is CASSGGLGADTQYF. The CDR3 DNA reads as TGTGCCAGCAGTGGGGGTCTAGGCGCAGATACGCAGTATTTT.

This clonotype was observed at least ten times. V gene TRBV28 combines with J gene TRBJ1-5; D gene unclear. Trimming stripped 2 bases from V and 6 bases from J, with 8 bases between. Germline lookup yields CDR1 MDHEN and CDR2 SYDVKM. This CDR3 is built from 13 residues. In DNA form, the CDR3 reads TGTGCCAGCAGTTTAGGGTGGGGTCAGCCCCAGCATTTT. This encodes CASSLGWGQPQHF.

This clonotype was found many times. The CDR3 DNA sequence: TGTGCCAGCAGCTCACCGGACAGGGGCGAAGAGACCCAGTACTTC. Amino acid sequence: CASSSPDRGEETQYF. The genes are TRBV7-9 and TRBJ2-5; 9 bases agree with TRBD1. The J segment lost 3 bases and the V segment lost 4 bases, leaving 6 bases of the junction unmatched. CDR1 is SEHNR and CDR2 is FQNEAQ in the germline V gene (reference sequence). This CDR3 has 15 residues. Supplemented by reference TRBV7-9 and TRBJ2-5, the full variable domain reads DTGVSQNPRHKITKRGQNVTFRCDPISEHNRLYWYRQTLGQGPEFLTYFQNEAQLEKSRLLSDRFSAERPKGSFSTLEIQRTEQGDSAMYLCASSSPDRGEETQYFGPGTRLLVL.

This clonotype was counted at least ten times. The J gene is TRBJ2-7, the V gene TRBV20-1; TRBD2 might be the D (6 bases). From germline, CDR1 is DFQATT and CDR2 SNEGSKA (reference sequence). Trimming removed 2 bases from V and 4 bases from J, with 15 bases in between. This CDR3 region has 14 residues. Written as DNA, the CDR3 is TGCAGTGCTAGAAGGGCGGACGGGAGATACGAGCAGTACTTC. Residues: CSARRADGRYEQYF.

This clonotype appeared many times. The junction departs from the called germline gene at one end, perhaps through a read error. Here the CDR3 DNA reads TGTGCCAGCAGTTTAGTAGCAGGTTCCGGGGCCAACGTCCTGACTTTC. Translated, it gives CASSLVAGSGANVLTF. The J gene is TRBJ2-6, the V gene TRBV7-8; no clear D gene. Germline-derived CDR1 and CDR2 are SGHVS and FQNEAQ. The CDR3 length is 16 residues.

The sample holds many counts of this clonotype. This chain connects TRBV27 to TRBJ1-1; D unclear. Trimming removed 7 bases at V and 5 bases at J, with 8 bases between. Germline CDR1 MNHEY, CDR2 SMNVEV (reference sequence). The CDR3 runs 11 residues. CDR3 sequence reads: CASTQWTEAFF. The CDR3 DNA follows: TGTGCCAGCACCCAGTGGACTGAAGCTTTCTTT.

This clonotype was picked up a small number of times. The V and J genes are TRBV20-1 and TRBJ2-1; D remains ambiguous. Germline values: CDR1 DFQATT, CDR2 SNEGSKA (reference sequence). The V and J ends lost 0 bases and 4 bases respectively, with 10 bases between them. The CDR3 spans 14 residues. CDR3 amino acids: CSARDRPTYNEQFF. As DNA, the CDR3 is TGCAGTGCTAGAGATCGCCCTACATACAATGAGCAGTTCTTC.

This clonotype was seen ten or more times. The genes are TRBV6-1 and TRBJ1-1, with D maybe TRBD1 (5 bases). V lost 8 bases and J 4 bases, leaving 14 bases between the germline ends. The length of the CDR3 is 13 residues. CDR1 and CDR2 from the germline V gene are MNHNS and SASEGT. For the CDR3, the DNA is TGTGCCAGCCGGGACGGTGGAGGCACTGAAGCTTTCTTT. This encodes CASRDGGGTEAFF.

Only a few counts were recorded for this clonotype. The chain uses TRBV15 and TRBJ2-3; a possible D gene is TRBD1 (6 bases). The germline gives CDR1 LNHNV, CDR2 YYDKDF (reference sequence). The CDR3 is made up of 16 amino acids. The germline V and J ends were trimmed by 1 base and 2 bases, with 13 bases remaining between them. The CDR3 reads CATSRAGQPATDTQYF. The CDR3 DNA sequence: TGTGCCACCAGCAGAGCCGGACAGCCGGCCACAGATACGCAGTATTTT.

The table lists this clonotype with many counts. The chain joins TRBV7-9 to TRBJ1-1, with D possibly being TRBD1 (5 bases). The CDR3 spans 16 residues. Germline loops: CDR1 SEHNR, CDR2 FQNEAQ (reference sequence). The germline V and J ends were trimmed by 3 bases and 1 base, with 15 bases remaining between them. CDR3 sequence reads: CASSFLYGTQNTEAFF. CDR3 nucleotide sequence: TGTGCCAGCAGCTTTCTATATGGGACCCAGAACACTGAAGCTTTCTTT.

This clonotype was counted ten times or more. V usage is TRBV5-5 and J usage is TRBJ1-4; D is uncertain. From germline, CDR1 is SGHKS and CDR2 YYEKEE (reference sequence). V lost 4 bases, J lost 0 bases, and 10 bases lay in between. The CDR3 covers 15 residues. The DNA for the CDR3 is TGTGCCAGCAGCGTTCGGGGTTCAACTAATGAAAAACTGTTTTTT. As protein: CASSVRGSTNEKLFF.

The chain links TRBV7-2 to TRBJ2-3; D is uncertain. Per germline, CDR1 SGHTA and CDR2 FQGNSA. This CDR3 has 10 amino acids. Deletions cut 10 bases from V and 4 bases from J, with 6 bases between. CDR3 sequence reads: CATPADTQYF. The CDR3 nucleotides read TGTGCCACACCGGCAGATACGCAGTATTTT.

The chain joins TRBV12-5 to TRBJ1-2; TRBD1 matches 9 bases. Germline V gene sequence: CDR1 LGHNT, CDR2 FRNRAP. The V segment lost 1 base and the J segment 4 bases; nucleotides outside the gene matches: 7. The CDR3 has 16 residues. The CDR3 DNA follows: TGTGCTAGTGGTTTGGCCGGGGACAGGGTGGTCTATGGCTACACCTTC. Amino acids: CASGLAGDRVVYGYTF.

The chain joins TRBV29-1 to TRBJ2-7; 8 positions match TRBD2. V gave up 4 bases and J gave up 3 bases; unmatched junction bases: 14. This CDR3 contains 16 residues. Germline V gives CDR1 SQVTM, CDR2 ANQGSEA. The CDR3 coding sequence is TGCAGCGTTGCCCCGGCGGGGGGAGGGGCGAACTACGAGCAGTACTTC. Translation: CSVAPAGGGANYEQYF.

The chain joins TRBV5-4 to TRBJ2-7, with a tentative D call TRBD1 (6 bases). V lost 0 bases and J 0 bases, leaving 13 bases between the germline ends. The V gene's germline CDR1 is SGHNT and CDR2 YYREEE (reference sequence). The CDR3 length is 16 residues. CDR3 residues: CASSLGGQLLSYEQYF. The CDR3 DNA sequence: TGTGCCAGCAGCTTGGGAGGACAGCTACTCTCCTACGAGCAGTACTTC.

This clonotype was detected ten times or more. The genes are TRBV12-3 or TRBV12-4 and TRBJ2-4, with a tentative D call TRBD1 (7 bases). CDR3 size: 14 residues. Trimming took 6 bases from V and 7 from J, leaving 16 bases between them. This CDR3 is CASSSTGRRNIQYF. The CDR3 DNA reads TGTGCCAGCAGCTCGACAGGGAGGAGGAACATTCAGTACTTC.

This clonotype has more than one count but fewer than ten. The chain carries TRBV6-1 and TRBJ1-4; 9 nucleotides agree with TRBD1. The CDR3 loop spans 15 amino acids. The junction had 9 bases not matched to a gene; V was cut back by 6 bases and J by 7 bases. Germline CDR1 reads MNHNS; CDR2 reads SASEGT. The CDR3 DNA reads TGTGCCAGCAGCTTCGCGACAGGGGGTATTGAAAAACTGTTTTTT. Amino acids: CASSFATGGIEKLFF.

Points on this clonotype: This could be a read error, since a much larger clone is one nucleotide away. The conserved closing phenylalanine or tryptophan is absent in this CDR3, likely reflecting a read error. The V gene is TRBV28, the J gene TRBJ2-6; perhaps TRBD2 as D (6 bases). CDR3 length: 16 residues. The V gene lost 7 bases and the J gene lost 6 bases, with 19 bases spanning the gap. Germline V gene sequence: CDR1 MDHEN, CDR2 SYDVKM. Here the CDR3 DNA reads TGTGCCAGCAATCCGATCAAGGGCGGGGAGGCCAACGTCCTGACTCTC. Amino acid sequence: CASNPIKGGEANVLTL.

This clonotype was found many times. In DNA form, the CDR3 reads TGTGCCAGCAGACTGTCTCAAGAGACCCAGTACTTC. Residues: CASRLSQETQYF. The chain links TRBV2 to TRBJ2-5, with no clear D. The ends were cut back, 6 bases at V and 2 bases at J, with 7 bases in the middle. The CDR3 is 12 residues long. CDR1 is SNHLY, CDR2 FYNNEI, per germline.